This T cell receptor (beta chain) was retrieved from a study of a mutant IDH1 vaccine in newly diagnosed glioma. Overall study context: Patients had eight vaccinations, in weeks 1, 3, 5, 7, 11, 15, 19 and 23. Treated patients comprised about 60% males and roughly 40% females, mean age roughly 40 years.

Study-wide findings and caveats: Overall, around 93% of patients had vaccine-induced immune responses.

Sample time point: week 5, during vaccination. Each dose of the vaccine consisted of 300 ug of mutant IDH1 20-mer peptide, with topical imiquimod. A note on this clone: Its cognate antigen is unknown.

V trimming: 3 bases; J trimming: 5 bases; junction bases outside the gene matches: 7. CDR1 is SGDLS, CDR2 YYNGEE, per germline. There are 15 residues in the CDR3. Some clones are missing from TCRdb's copy, which holds only in-frame ones; the method was immunoSEQ multiplex PCR. Here the sample spans roughly 62,000 clones, around 80% being singletons. The TCR originated in a woman aged 45-65 years with glioma. The source material was PBMCs, sampled from a glioma patient whose treatment included an IDH1 peptide vaccine. The chain employs TRBV9 and TRBJ2-7; 11 nucleotides line up with TRBD1. Here the CDR3 reads CASSDGDRGYHEQYF. The CDR3 nucleotides read TGTGCCAGCAGCGACGGGGACAGGGGGTACCACGAGCAGTACTTC.